What follows are 28 T cell receptor beta chains derived from one specimen sequenced in a study of T cell responses to AZD1222 COVID-19 vaccine. Some clones are missing from TCRdb's copy, which holds only in-frame ones; the method was immunoSEQ multiplex PCR. In the table there are some 100,000 clones, 70% to 90% of which are singletons. The source was peripheral blood, collected on day 0 of AZD1222 vaccination. These receptors all stem from an adult in good health.

The genes are TRBV5-1 and TRBJ2-7, with D possibly being TRBD1 or TRBD2 (5 bases each). The CDR3 extends over 15 amino acids. Germline V lookup: CDR1 SGHRS, CDR2 YFSETQ. The ends were cut back, 0 bases at V and 3 bases at J, with 13 bases in the middle. The CDR3 DNA reads TGCGCCAGCAGCTTGGGAGGGACCGCCGTCTACGAGCAGTACTTC. It translates to CASSLGGTAVYEQYF.

The chain combines TRBV5-6 with TRBJ2-2; maybe TRBD1 (6 bases). Trimming removed 4 bases from V and 1 base from J, with 11 bases in between. Looked up from germline, CDR1 is SGHDT and CDR2 is YYEEEE. The CDR3 sequence is 15 residues long. The CDR3 reads CASSLPGQNTGELFF. CDR3 in DNA: TGTGCCAGCAGCCTCCCGGGACAGAACACCGGGGAGCTGTTTTTT.

The rearrangement links TRBV7-8 to TRBJ1-2; D is undetermined. The length of the CDR3 is 17 residues. Germline CDR1 and CDR2: SGHVS and FQNEAQ. V gave up 4 bases and J gave up 4 bases, with 22 bases separating them. For the CDR3, the DNA is TGTGCCAGCAGCTCCCCCGGCCCACACCCAAGGGTCTATGGCTACACCTTC. This translates into CASSSPGPHPRVYGYTF.

This clone was detected once. This chain connects TRBV19 to TRBJ2-2; tentatively, D is TRBD1 (5 bases). Per the germline V gene, CDR1 is LNHDA and CDR2 is SQIVND (reference sequence). Trimming cost V 6 bases and J 0 bases, with 8 bases left between them. The CDR3 is made up of 14 amino acids. Here the CDR3 DNA reads TGTGCCAGTAGGGCAGGGCCGAACACCGGGGAGCTGTTTTTT. Protein sequence: CASRAGPNTGELFF.

This chain uses TRBV6-6 with TRBJ2-1, with 9 positions matching TRBD2. The CDR3 sequence is 16 residues long. Germline trimming cut 0 bases from V and 3 bases from J; bases unmatched to any gene: 3. The V gene's germline CDR1 is MNHNY and CDR2 SVGAGI (reference sequence). The CDR3 DNA is TGTGCCAGCAGTTACTCGAAACTAGCGGGCTACAATGAGCAGTTCTTC. Protein product: CASSYSKLAGYNEQFF.

The chain has TRBV29-1 and TRBJ1-2; D remains unclear. The CDR3 contains 15 residues. V dropped 1 base and J dropped 3 bases, with 15 bases sitting between them. Per germline, CDR1 SQVTM and CDR2 ANQGSEA. In DNA form, the CDR3 reads TGCAGCGTTGAAGGGCGGACTTCGCGCGACTATGGCTACACCTTC. Residues: CSVEGRTSRDYGYTF. Filled out from reference TRBV29-1 and TRBJ1-2, the complete variable domain reads SAVISQKPSRDICQRGTSLTIQCQVDSQVTMMFWYRQQPGQSLTLIATANQGSEATYESGFVIDKFPISRPNLTFSTLTVSNMSPEDSSIYLCSVEGRTSRDYGYTFGSGTRLTVV.

The J gene is TRBJ2-5, the V gene TRBV6-5, with TRBD1 matching over 9 bases. The CDR3 totals 15 residues. The germline gives CDR1 MNHEY, CDR2 SVGAGI. V dropped 8 bases and J dropped 5; count of bases not matched to a gene: 12. The CDR3 nucleotides are TGTGCCAGCTCAAATCCGGGACAGGGAAGGGAGACCCAGTACTTC. Protein product: CASSNPGQGRETQYF.

There are a few counts of this clone. The V call is TRBV19, the J call TRBJ1-3, with D unresolved. V lost 0 bases to trimming and J lost 0 bases, with 9 bases between them. The CDR3 has 16 amino acids. The germline gives CDR1 LNHDA, CDR2 SQIVND (reference sequence). CDR3 coding DNA: TGTGCCAGTAGTATAGAGGGCTCGTTCTCTGGAAACACCATATATTTT. Translating it yields CASSIEGSFSGNTIYF.

The chain couples TRBV6-5 to TRBJ1-1, with TRBD1 as a possible D gene (6 bases). The germline V gene encodes CDR1 MNHEY and CDR2 SVGAGI. V gave up 8 bases and J gave up 2 bases, with 15 bases separating them. This CDR3 contains 14 residues. The CDR3 spells CASRARGGNTEAFF. The CDR3, as DNA: TGTGCCAGCCGCGCCCGTGGGGGCAACACTGAAGCTTTCTTT.

This CDR3 is CASSPLGGPYGYTF. Written as DNA, the CDR3 is TGTGCCAGCAGCCCCCTTGGAGGGCCTTATGGCTACACCTTC. The gene calls are TRBV28 and TRBJ1-2; D unclear. V lost 6 bases and J lost 5, with 16 bases in between. The germline V gene has CDR1 MDHEN and CDR2 SYDVKM. The CDR3 is 14 residues long.

The rearrangement uses TRBV28 and TRBJ1-2, with D perhaps TRBD1 (5 bases). Germline values: CDR1 MDHEN, CDR2 SYDVKM. This CDR3 has 15 amino acids. V was shortened by 3 bases and J by 3 bases, with 14 bases between the two germline ends. This CDR3 reads CASSFWRVQDYGYTF. The DNA for the CDR3 is TGTGCCAGCAGTTTTTGGAGGGTACAGGACTATGGCTACACCTTC.

The chain carries TRBV15 and TRBJ2-2; unclear D gene. CDR3 size: 17 residues. V was clipped by 0 bases and J by 3 bases, with 14 bases between them. CDR1 and CDR2 from the germline V gene are LNHNV and YYDKDF (reference sequence). In DNA form, the CDR3 reads TGTGCCACCAGCAGAGACGGTCCGTCAGGTTACACCGGGGAGCTGTTTTTT. Its protein is CATSRDGPSGYTGELFF.

This sequence joins TRBV19 and TRBJ1-4; TRBD1 is a possible D gene (6 bases). With 7 bases removed from V and 8 bases from J, the gap between germline ends came to 20 bases. Per the germline V gene, CDR1 is LNHDA and CDR2 is SQIVND (reference sequence). The CDR3 loop spans 15 amino acids. CDR3 DNA: TGTGCCAGTACCCAGGGGTTGGGCTTTGGCGAAAAACTGTTTTTT. Translating gives CASTQGLGFGEKLFF.

The rearrangement links TRBV27 to TRBJ2-7; perhaps TRBD1 as D (6 bases). The V gene lost 5 bases and the J gene lost 3 bases, with 14 bases spanning the gap. CDR1 is MNHEY and CDR2 is SMNVEV in the germline V gene (reference sequence). This CDR3 has 14 amino acids. CDR3 loop: CASSIRTGIYEQYF. The CDR3 bases are TGTGCCAGCAGTATAAGAACAGGGATCTACGAGCAGTACTTC.

V is TRBV19 and J is TRBJ1-4; D remains ambiguous. Germline V gene data show CDR1 as LNHDA and CDR2 as SQIVND (reference sequence). V lost 5 bases and J 4 bases, leaving 11 bases between the germline ends. The CDR3 runs to 14 residues. CDR3 sequence (DNA): TGTGCCAGTAGTGTGACTCATCGTAATGAAAAACTGTTTTTT. Translated, it gives CASSVTHRNEKLFF.

The rearrangement joins TRBV30 to TRBJ1-2; 9 bases are a match to TRBD1. The CDR3 contains 13 residues. J was trimmed by 8 bases and V by 2 bases; bases with no gene match: 6. The germline gives CDR1 GTSNPN, CDR2 SVGIG (reference sequence). CDR3 sequence reads: CAWSRQGVGGYTF. Written as DNA, the CDR3 is TGTGCCTGGAGTCGACAGGGGGTTGGGGGCTACACCTTC.

This clone has just a few counts. The rearrangement links TRBV4-1 to TRBJ1-1; tentatively, D is TRBD1 (6 bases). Germline V gene lookup returns CDR1 MGHRA and CDR2 YSYEKL. This CDR3 spans 15 amino acids. V lost 4 bases to trimming and J lost 2 bases, with 14 bases between them. The CDR3 sequence is CASSPHTGFNTEAFF. For the CDR3, the DNA is TGCGCCAGCAGCCCACATACAGGGTTCAACACTGAAGCTTTCTTT.

This chain joins TRBV7-2 and TRBJ1-5, with D perhaps TRBD1 (5 bases). CDR3 length: 15 residues. Germline CDR1 SGHTA, CDR2 FQGNSA. The V end was cut by 4 bases, the J end by 3 bases, with 13 bases between. The chain's CDR3 is CASSSVGTDNQPQHF. The CDR3 DNA reads as TGTGCCAGCAGCTCAGTTGGGACCGACAATCAGCCCCAGCATTTT.

The chain combines TRBV24-1 with TRBJ2-7; D call uncertain. V lost 7 bases and J lost 9, with 9 bases in between. The CDR3 is 10 residues long. The germline gives CDR1 KGHDR, CDR2 SFDVKD. CDR3 amino acids: CATRCRAQYF. The CDR3, as DNA: TGTGCCACCAGGTGTCGGGCGCAGTACTTC.

The rearrangement uses TRBV30 and TRBJ1-1; D call uncertain. From germline, CDR1 is GTSNPN and CDR2 SVGIG (reference sequence). CDR3 length: 13 residues. V lost 5 bases and J lost 1, with 11 bases in between. The CDR3 protein is CAWVLNRNTEAFF. CDR3 coding DNA: TGTGCCTGGGTACTCAATCGGAACACTGAAGCTTTCTTT.

This clone was detected only a few times. The chain is built from TRBV5-1 and TRBJ1-1; D call uncertain. Per the germline V gene, CDR1 is SGHRS and CDR2 is YFSETQ. Trimming cost V 5 bases and J 3 bases, with 14 bases left between them. The CDR3 loop spans 14 amino acids. The CDR3 reads CASRPGVRDTEAFF. The CDR3 bases are TGCGCCAGCAGGCCGGGTGTACGGGACACTGAAGCTTTCTTT.

The CDR3 is CASSQVAGGVNEQFF. The CDR3 region has the DNA TGTGCCAGCAGCCAAGTTGCGGGAGGGGTCAATGAGCAGTTCTTC. This chain joins TRBV3-1 (or the pseudogene TRBV3-2) and TRBJ2-1, with TRBD2 matching 9 bases. Germline assignment: CDR1 LGHDT and CDR2 YNNKEL (reference sequence). The CDR3 covers 15 residues. The V gene end was trimmed by 1 base and the J gene end by 6 bases; junction bases not matched to a gene: 4.

CDR3 residues: CASSRRLAAGSYNEQFF. The CDR3 bases are TGTGCCAGCAGCCGCCGACTAGCCGCTGGCTCCTACAATGAGCAGTTCTTC. The rearrangement links TRBV7-2 to TRBJ2-1; 7 nucleotides line up with TRBD2. Losses at the gene ends were 5 bases for V and 0 bases for J; bases not matched to a gene: 10. The CDR3 loop spans 17 amino acids. CDR1 and CDR2 (germline): SGHTA, FQGNSA.

The V call is TRBV2, the J call TRBJ2-3, with TRBD2 matching over 9 bases. This CDR3 comprises 17 residues. V gave up 6 bases and J gave up 2 bases; unmatched junction bases: 12. From germline, CDR1 is SNHLY and CDR2 FYNNEI. CDR3 nucleotides: TGTGCCAGCAGGGAGCTTGGTTTAGCGGGAGTCACAGATACGCAGTATTTT. Translated, it gives CASRELGLAGVTDTQYF.

The chain recombines TRBV30 with TRBJ1-4, with D unclear. The CDR3 runs to 13 residues. V gave up 0 bases and J gave up 8 bases, with 10 bases separating them. Germline CDR1 and CDR2: GTSNPN and SVGIG (reference sequence). Here the CDR3 reads CAWSVRGYEKLFF. CDR3 nucleotides: TGTGCCTGGAGTGTACGTGGGTACGAAAAACTGTTTTTT. The variable domain in full, completed from reference TRBV30 and TRBJ1-4, reads SQTIHQWPATLVQPVGSPLSLECTVEGTSNPNLYWYRQAAGRGLQLLFYSVGIGQISSEVPQNLSASRPQDRQFILSSKKLLLSDSGFYLCAWSVRGYEKLFFGSGTQLSVL.

This clone showed up just a few times. The gene calls are TRBV5-1 and TRBJ2-1; maybe TRBD2 (5 bases). This CDR3 comprises 13 residues. V lost 7 bases, J lost 3 bases, and 11 bases lay in between. Germline CDR1 is SGHRS and CDR2 is YFSETQ. DNA for the CDR3: TGCGCCAGCCCGAGGGTACGCTACAATGAGCAGTTCTTC. Protein: CASPRVRYNEQFF. The full variable domain, rest sourced from reference TRBV5-1 and TRBJ2-1, is KAGVTQTPRYLIKTRGQQVTLSCSPISGHRSVSWYQQTPGQGLQFLFEYFSETQRNKGNFPGRFSGRQFSNSRSEMNVSTLELGDSALYLCASPRVRYNEQFFGPGTRLTVL.

DNA for the CDR3: TGTGCCAGTAGGACAGGGGGCTCTGGAAACACCATATATTTT. It is translated as CASRTGGSGNTIYF. This chain uses TRBV25-1 with TRBJ1-3; 10 bases match TRBD1. Trimming took 9 bases from V and 0 from J; bases not matched to a gene: 2. The CDR3 runs 14 residues. Germline V gene data show CDR1 as MGHDK and CDR2 as SYGVNS.

The chain uses TRBV7-2 and TRBJ1-2, with 8 bases identical to TRBD1. The CDR3 consists of 16 residues. V shed 5 bases and J 4 bases; nucleotides not matched to a gene: 12. CDR1 and CDR2 from the germline V gene are SGHTA and FQGNSA. The CDR3 spells CASSPGGLGSSYGYTF. CDR3 bases: TGTGCCAGCAGCCCAGGGGGCCTCGGGTCCTCCTATGGCTACACCTTC.